Following are 31 T cell receptor beta chains from one sample sequenced in a study of multiple sclerosis patients with progressive multifocal leukoencephalopathy. The protocol was immunoSEQ multiplex PCR, while the TCRdb copy is restricted to in-frame clones and leaves out a portion. Here the sample spans some 30,000 clones, under 90% being singletons. Time point described: more than five months of natalizumab therapy. Sequencing used PBMCs, obtained from a patient treated with natalizumab. The receptors stem from a human donor with multiple sclerosis.

The count of this clone is one. This chain joins TRBV4-1 and TRBJ2-5; 12 positions match TRBD2. The J call is doubtful: the DNA matches TRBJ2-7 better. Germline V gene sequence: CDR1 MGHRA, CDR2 YSYEKL. The CDR3 has 16 amino acids. DNA of the CDR3: TGCGCCAGCAGCCGCGACACTAGCGGGAGGAGGTACGAGCAGTACTTC. Its translation: CASSRDTSGRRYEQYF.

Only one count was recorded for this clone. J is TRBJ2-7 and V is TRBV27, with 7 bases fitting TRBD1. Germline CDR1 is MNHEY and CDR2 is SMNVEV (reference sequence). V shed 8 bases and J 2 bases; nucleotides not matched to a gene: 3. This CDR3 has 12 amino acids. The CDR3 DNA sequence: TGTGCCAGCGGCCAGGGGGCCTACGAGCAGTACTTC. Its translation is CASGQGAYEQYF.

The chain is built from TRBV5-1 and TRBJ2-7; D perhaps matches TRBD2 (5 bases). CDR1 SGHRS and CDR2 YFSETQ come from the germline V gene. The V gene lost 4 bases and the J gene lost 6 bases, with 17 bases spanning the gap. This CDR3 spans 14 amino acids. The CDR3 sequence is CASSAKGAGLEQYF. For the CDR3, the DNA is TGCGCCAGCAGCGCCAAGGGCGCGGGCCTCGAGCAGTACTTC. Combining the CDR3 with reference TRBV5-1 and TRBJ2-7 gives the whole variable domain KAGVTQTPRYLIKTRGQQVTLSCSPISGHRSVSWYQQTPGQGLQFLFEYFSETQRNKGNFPGRFSGRQFSNSRSEMNVSTLELGDSALYLCASSAKGAGLEQYFGPGTRLTVT.

In this sample, this clone turned up a few times. CDR3 sequence reads: CASNPASGRLDTQYF. The CDR3 nucleotides read TGTGCCAGTAACCCCGCTAGCGGGAGGTTAGATACGCAGTATTTT. The chain is built from TRBV19 and TRBJ2-3, with 11 bases identical to TRBD2. The CDR3 length is 15 residues. CDR1 is LNHDA, CDR2 SQIVND, per germline (reference sequence). V dropped 7 bases and J dropped 5; count of bases not matched to a gene: 8.

The chain carries TRBV28 and TRBJ2-3; 8 bases are shared with TRBD2. This CDR3 contains 17 residues. The germline V gene has CDR1 MDHEN and CDR2 SYDVKM. Unmatched junction bases numbered 7, after V lost 1 base and J lost 1 base. CDR3 DNA sequence: TGTGCCAGCAGTTTATTGGCTAGCGGGTGGGGCACAGATACGCAGTATTTT. The encoded protein is CASSLLASGWGTDTQYF.

The rearrangement joins TRBV5-8 to TRBJ2-7, with D unresolved. Trimming left V 6 bases short and J 6 bases short, with 10 bases between. The CDR3 is 11 amino acids. Germline CDR1 is SGHTS and CDR2 is YDEGEE. The CDR3 protein is CASTFYPEQYF. DNA for the CDR3: TGTGCCAGCACCTTCTACCCCGAGCAGTACTTC.

This sequence joins TRBV19 and TRBJ1-1; 12 bases line up with TRBD1. The ends lost 5 bases at V and 7 bases at J; junction bases unmatched: 8. The germline CDR1 and CDR2 sequences are LNHDA and SQIVND (reference sequence). CDR3 length: 15 amino acids. This CDR3 is CASSPPGQGAGEAFF. DNA for the CDR3: TGTGCCAGTAGTCCTCCGGGACAGGGGGCGGGTGAAGCTTTCTTT.

V usage is TRBV7-2 and J usage is TRBJ1-5; 9 bases map to TRBD1. Per germline, CDR1 SGHTA and CDR2 FQGNSA. The CDR3 sequence is 16 residues long. V gave up 2 bases and J gave up 2 bases; unmatched junction bases: 4. In DNA, the CDR3 is TGTGCCAGCAGCTTACAAACAGGGGGCGGCAATCAGCCCCAGCATTTT. It encodes CASSLQTGGGNQPQHF.

V gene TRBV19 combines with J gene TRBJ1-5; 11 nucleotides agree with TRBD1. CDR1 and CDR2 (germline): LNHDA, SQIVND (reference sequence). V trimming: 5 bases; J trimming: 5 bases; junction bases outside the gene matches: 2. The CDR3 covers 14 residues. The CDR3: CASSVGQGDQPQHF. For the CDR3, the DNA is TGTGCCAGTAGTGTGGGACAGGGGGATCAGCCCCAGCATTTT. Complete variable domain (other parts from reference TRBV19 and TRBJ1-5): DGGITQSPKYLFRKEGQNVTLSCEQNLNHDAMYWYRQDPGQGLRLIYYSQIVNDFQKGDIAEGYSVSREKKESFPLTVTSAQKNPTAFYLCASSVGQGDQPQHFGDGTRLSIL.

V usage is TRBV7-9 and J usage is TRBJ1-4, with D uncertain. Trimming took off 4 bases at V and 6 bases at J, with 3 bases between the two ends. The CDR3 has 11 residues. Germline V gives CDR1 SEHNR, CDR2 FQNEAQ (reference sequence). In DNA, the CDR3 is TGTGCCAGCAGCTATCATGAAAAACTGTTTTTT. Translation: CASSYHEKLFF.

The chain is built from TRBV28 and TRBJ1-5; D not certain. CDR1 is MDHEN and CDR2 is SYDVKM in the germline V gene. This CDR3 region has 12 residues. V dropped 3 bases and J dropped 5 bases, with 5 bases sitting between them. CDR3 sequence reads: CASSFADQPQHF. The CDR3 DNA is TGTGCCAGCAGTTTCGCCGATCAGCCCCAGCATTTT.

This chain joins TRBV6-4 and TRBJ2-1; D is perhaps TRBD2 (5 bases). This CDR3 has 14 amino acids. V was trimmed by 5 bases and J by 7 bases, leaving 15 bases between them. In germline, CDR1 is MRHNA, CDR2 SNTAGT. CDR3 nucleotide sequence: TGTGCCAGCAGTCCCCCGGGATCTTCAAATGAGCAGTTCTTC. Protein sequence: CASSPPGSSNEQFF.

The chain has TRBV21-1 and TRBJ1-1; the tabulated D call, TRBD1, remains unverified against the DNA. TRBV21-1 is noted as a pseudogene. The CDR3 spans 13 residues. The CDR3 is CASLLGAEPEAFF. DNA for the CDR3: TGTGCCAGCCTTCTGGGGGCCGAGCCTGAAGCTTTCTTT.

The rearrangement joins TRBV7-2 to TRBJ2-5; 8 bases are shared with TRBD1. The J call may be wrong; the DNA end is better matched by TRBJ2-7. Germline CDR1 SGHTA, CDR2 FQGNSA. This CDR3 is built from 14 residues. The CDR3 here is CASSLGQGRNEQYF. The CDR3 bases are TGTGCCAGCAGCCTTGGACAGGGTAGGAACGAGCAGTACTTC.

In this sample, this clone turned up once. The chain is built from TRBV11-2 and TRBJ2-2, with D unresolved. Germline CDR1 reads SGHAT; CDR2 reads FQNNGV. The CDR3 runs to 14 residues. V was trimmed by 2 bases and J by 2 bases, leaving 6 bases between them. The CDR3 coding sequence is TGTGCCAGCAGCTTATCACTCAACACCGGGGAGCTGTTTTTT. Translation gives CASSLSLNTGELFF. Based on the CDR3 plus reference TRBV11-2 and TRBJ2-2, the full variable domain is EAGVAQSPRYKIIEKRQSVAFWCNPISGHATLYWYQQILGQGPKLLIQFQNNGVVDDSQLPKDRFSAERLKGVDSTLKIQPAKLEDSAVYLCASSLSLNTGELFFGEGSRLTVL.

This chain links TRBV29-1 with TRBJ2-6, with 8 bases matching TRBD1. Losses at the gene ends were 4 bases for V and 4 bases for J; bases not matched to a gene: 6. Per germline, CDR1 SQVTM and CDR2 ANQGSEA. The CDR3 runs to 15 residues. The CDR3: CSVVQGAGGANVLTF. The CDR3 DNA reads as TGCAGCGTTGTCCAGGGGGCGGGGGGGGCCAACGTCCTGACTTTC. Full variable domain (missing parts from reference TRBV29-1 and TRBJ2-6): SAVISQKPSRDICQRGTSLTIQCQVDSQVTMMFWYRQQPGQSLTLIATANQGSEATYESGFVIDKFPISRPNLTFSTLTVSNMSPEDSSIYLCSVVQGAGGANVLTFGAGSRLTVL.

The rearrangement uses TRBV10-3 and TRBJ1-6; D not certain. The CDR3 is 13 residues long. Trimming removed 3 bases at V and 5 bases at J, with 5 bases between. Per the germline V gene, CDR1 is ENHRY and CDR2 is SYGVKD. The CDR3 spells CAISEVNNSPLHF. The CDR3 DNA is TGTGCCATCAGTGAAGTCAATAATTCACCCCTCCACTTT.

The chain joins TRBV7-9 to TRBJ2-1; a weak D match, TRBD2 (5 bases). The germline V gene has CDR1 SEHNR and CDR2 FQNEAQ (reference sequence). V dropped 5 bases and J dropped 2 bases, with 16 bases sitting between them. This CDR3 spans 16 amino acids. The CDR3 here is CASSRLRPGTYNEQFF. The CDR3 nucleotides read TGTGCCAGCAGCCGCCTTCGGCCGGGGACCTACAATGAGCAGTTCTTC.

The chain combines TRBV10-3 with TRBJ2-3; the match to TRBD1 covers 7 bases. Germline trimming cut 6 bases from V and 2 bases from J; bases unmatched to any gene: 5. In germline, CDR1 is ENHRY, CDR2 SYGVKD. There are 14 residues in the CDR3. The CDR3 coding sequence is TGTGCCATCAGCAACAGGGGTACCACAGATACGCAGTATTTT. Its translation: CAISNRGTTDTQYF.

Of note for this clone: This sample also contains other DNA sequences that code for the same CDR3. V gene TRBV11-2 combines with J gene TRBJ1-2; weak D call: TRBD1 (5 bases). Trimming took off 1 base at V and 2 bases at J, with 11 bases between the two ends. The length of the CDR3 is 15 residues. Germline V gene lookup returns CDR1 SGHAT and CDR2 FQNNGV. This CDR3 reads CASSLGWGSNYGYTF. In nucleotides, the CDR3 is TGTGCCAGCAGCTTAGGGTGGGGGTCGAACTATGGCTACACCTTC.

The chain links TRBV7-2 to TRBJ1-5; 9 nucleotides agree with TRBD1. V lost 5 bases and J lost 7; bases outside the gene matches: 15. CDR1 is SGHTA and CDR2 is FQGNSA in the germline V gene. This CDR3 region has 17 residues. CDR3 sequence (DNA): TGTGCCAGCAGCCACGACAGGGACAGGGTAAGGCGGCAGCCCCAGCATTTT. Encoded protein: CASSHDRDRVRRQPQHF.

CDR3 in DNA: TGCAGCGTTGTAGTGCACGACACCGGGGAGCTGTTTTTT. Translating gives CSVVVHDTGELFF. This rearrangement joins TRBV29-1 to TRBJ2-2; D unclear. V was shortened by 4 bases and J by 3 bases, with 9 bases between the two germline ends. This CDR3 region has 13 residues. Germline V CDR1 and CDR2: SQVTM, ANQGSEA.

The chain is built from TRBV28 and TRBJ1-2; TRBD1 is a possible D gene (5 bases). V was shortened by 2 bases and J by 2 bases, with 9 bases between the two germline ends. The CDR3 sequence is 14 residues long. Germline assignment: CDR1 MDHEN and CDR2 SYDVKM. CDR3 amino acids: CASSLHPGNYGYTF. The CDR3 DNA reads TGTGCCAGCAGTTTACATCCAGGGAACTATGGCTACACCTTC.

This chain uses TRBV28 with TRBJ2-7, with 9 bases identical to TRBD2. CDR3 size: 14 residues. J gave up 12 bases and V 3 bases, and 12 bases lay outside the gene matches. CDR1 is MDHEN and CDR2 is SYDVKM in the germline V gene. Here the CDR3 reads CASSFSGLAPLGYF. CDR3 in DNA: TGTGCCAGCAGTTTCTCTGGACTAGCGCCCTTGGGGTACTTC.

The chain joins TRBV27 to TRBJ1-5; 9 bases match TRBD1. CDR1 MNHEY and CDR2 SMNVEV come from the germline V gene (reference sequence). Trimming at V came to 3 bases and at J to 3 bases, leaving 3 bases not matched to a gene. The CDR3 totals 15 residues. The CDR3 reads CASSLGQGNNQPQHF. DNA for the CDR3: TGTGCCAGCAGTTTGGGACAGGGAAACAATCAGCCCCAGCATTTT.

This chain connects TRBV7-2 to TRBJ2-1; D is unclear. The CDR3 extends over 13 amino acids. The germline gives CDR1 SGHTA, CDR2 FQGNSA. The V and J ends lost 0 bases and 7 bases respectively, with 7 bases between them. The CDR3 sequence is CASSLAVVNEQFF. The CDR3 DNA sequence: TGTGCCAGCAGCTTAGCGGTGGTTAATGAGCAGTTCTTC.

This chain joins TRBV9 and TRBJ2-1, with TRBD2 as a possible D gene (6 bases). Per germline, CDR1 SGDLS and CDR2 YYNGEE. V was trimmed by 0 bases and J by 7 bases, leaving 20 bases between them. This CDR3 has 17 residues. CDR3 in DNA: TGTGCCAGCAGCGTAGATACCCGGGACTCAGAAGGAAATGAGCAGTTCTTC. Amino acid sequence: CASSVDTRDSEGNEQFF.

V usage is TRBV5-5 and J usage is TRBJ1-1; D remains ambiguous. The V gene lost 2 bases and the J gene lost 1 base, with 6 bases spanning the gap. CDR3 size: 13 residues. The germline V gene has CDR1 SGHKS and CDR2 YYEKEE (reference sequence). Here the CDR3 reads CASSFTENTEAFF. The DNA of the CDR3 is TGTGCCAGCAGCTTTACAGAGAACACTGAAGCTTTCTTT. The full variable domain, with the rest looked up from reference TRBV5-5 and TRBJ1-1, is DAGVTQSPTHLIKTRGQQVTLRCSPISGHKSVSWYQQVLGQGPQFIFQYYEKEERGRGNFPDRFSARQFPNYSSELNVNALLLGDSALYLCASSFTENTEAFFGQGTRLTVV.

This rearrangement joins TRBV5-6 to TRBJ1-1; TRBD1 agrees at 10 bases. Germline trimming cut 4 bases from V and 0 bases from J; bases unmatched to any gene: 3. Germline loops: CDR1 SGHDT, CDR2 YYEEEE. The CDR3 length is 15 residues. The CDR3 spells CASSPGQGMNTEAFF. As DNA, the CDR3 is TGTGCCAGCAGCCCGGGACAGGGGATGAACACTGAAGCTTTCTTT. The whole variable domain, filled in from reference TRBV5-6 and TRBJ1-1, reads DAGVTQSPTHLIKTRGQQVTLRCSPKSGHDTVSWYQQALGQGPQFIFQYYEEEERQRGNFPDRFSGHQFPNYSSELNVNALLLGDSALYLCASSPGQGMNTEAFFGQGTRLTVV.

This chain connects TRBV9 to TRBJ2-1; D is unclear. Looked up from germline, CDR1 is SGDLS and CDR2 is YYNGEE. Trimming took 0 bases from V and 7 from J, leaving 5 bases between them. This CDR3 has 12 amino acids. The CDR3 here is CASSVDTNEQFF. CDR3 nucleotides: TGTGCCAGCAGCGTAGACACAAATGAGCAGTTCTTC.

This rearrangement joins TRBV19 to TRBJ2-3, with D perhaps TRBD2 (6 bases). V lost 3 bases to trimming and J lost 5 bases, with 12 bases between them. CDR3 length equals 14 residues. Per the germline V gene, CDR1 is LNHDA and CDR2 is SQIVND (reference sequence). The DNA of the CDR3 is TGTGCCAGTAGTATGGAGGGGCAGGGAGATACGCAGTATTTT. Residues: CASSMEGQGDTQYF.